This T cell receptor beta chain was identified in a study of cytomegalovirus exposure and HLA in healthy donors. A multiplex PCR was run with 60 Vbeta primers and 13 Jbeta primers. Assay: immunoSEQ multiplex PCR; the TCRdb copy retains only in-frame clones and omits some. The sample lists about 100,000 clones, approximately 70% occurring once. This CDR3 has 16 amino acids. Germline V gene lookup returns CDR1 SGHRS and CDR2 YFSETQ. V was trimmed by 0 bases and J by 2 bases, leaving 14 bases between them. This receptor was taken from a young man in good health and CMV-seropositive. This chain joins TRBV5-1 and TRBJ2-5, with a tentative D call TRBD2 (7 bases). Sequenced: PBMCs. Written as DNA, the CDR3 is TGCGCCAGCAGCTTGGCGGGGGGTAGGGGGCAAGAGACCCAGTACTTC. Amino acids: CASSLAGGRGQETQYF.